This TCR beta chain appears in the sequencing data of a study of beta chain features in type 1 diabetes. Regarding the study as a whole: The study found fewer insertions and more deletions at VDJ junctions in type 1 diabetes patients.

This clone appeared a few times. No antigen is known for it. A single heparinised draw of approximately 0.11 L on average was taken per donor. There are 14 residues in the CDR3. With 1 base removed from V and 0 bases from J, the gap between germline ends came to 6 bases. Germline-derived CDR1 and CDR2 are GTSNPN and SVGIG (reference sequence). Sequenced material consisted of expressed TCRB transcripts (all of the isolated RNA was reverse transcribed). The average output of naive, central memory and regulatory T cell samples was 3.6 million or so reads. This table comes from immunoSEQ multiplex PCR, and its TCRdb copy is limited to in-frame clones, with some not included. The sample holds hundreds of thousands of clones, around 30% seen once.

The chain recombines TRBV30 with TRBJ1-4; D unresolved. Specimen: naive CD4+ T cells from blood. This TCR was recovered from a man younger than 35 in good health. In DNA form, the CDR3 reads TGTGCCTGGAGTGGCCGGACAACTAATGAAAAACTGTTTTTT. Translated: CAWSGRTTNEKLFF.